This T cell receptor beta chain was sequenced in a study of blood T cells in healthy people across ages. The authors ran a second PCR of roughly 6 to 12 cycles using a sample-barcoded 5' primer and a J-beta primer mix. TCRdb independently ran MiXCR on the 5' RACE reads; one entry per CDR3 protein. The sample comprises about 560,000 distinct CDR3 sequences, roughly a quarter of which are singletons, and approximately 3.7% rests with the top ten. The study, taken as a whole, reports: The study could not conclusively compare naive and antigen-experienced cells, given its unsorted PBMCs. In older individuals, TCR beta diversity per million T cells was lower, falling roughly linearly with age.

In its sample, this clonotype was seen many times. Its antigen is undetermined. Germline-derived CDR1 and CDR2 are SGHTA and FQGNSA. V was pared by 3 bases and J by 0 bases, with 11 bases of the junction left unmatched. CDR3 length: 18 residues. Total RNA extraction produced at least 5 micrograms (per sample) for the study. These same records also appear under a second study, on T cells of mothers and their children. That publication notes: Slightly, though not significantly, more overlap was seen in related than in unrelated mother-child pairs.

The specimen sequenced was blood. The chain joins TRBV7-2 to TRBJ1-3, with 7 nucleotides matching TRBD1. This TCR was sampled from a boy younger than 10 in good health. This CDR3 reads CASSFGLRDRSSGNTIYF. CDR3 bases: TGTGCCAGCAGCTTTGGGCTCAGGGACAGATCCTCTGGAAACACCATATATTTT.